The T cell receptor beta chain described here comes from a study of cytomegalovirus exposure and HLA in healthy donors. Donors likely had unrecorded immune exposures despite being nominally healthy when sampled. CDR3 length: 11 residues. V was clipped by 7 bases and J by 4 bases, with 7 bases between them. Germline V gives CDR1 MNHNS, CDR2 SASEGT. There are a few counts of this clone. The antigen remains undetermined. The PCR contained 60 Vbeta and 13 Jbeta primers. Some clones are missing from TCRdb's copy, which holds only in-frame ones; the method was immunoSEQ multiplex PCR. The sample contains roughly 92,000 clones, 7.5% to 8.5% of which appear only once. Points from the study as a whole: Later analysis showed most CMV-associated TCR beta chains appearing HLA-restricted.

The chain uses TRBV6-1 and TRBJ1-1, with D uncertain. The sequence came from a man between 45 and 60 years old in good health and CMV-seronegative. Sequenced material: PBMCs. The CDR3 protein is CASIQVTEAFF. CDR3 DNA sequence: TGTGCCAGCATCCAGGTCACTGAAGCTTTCTTT.